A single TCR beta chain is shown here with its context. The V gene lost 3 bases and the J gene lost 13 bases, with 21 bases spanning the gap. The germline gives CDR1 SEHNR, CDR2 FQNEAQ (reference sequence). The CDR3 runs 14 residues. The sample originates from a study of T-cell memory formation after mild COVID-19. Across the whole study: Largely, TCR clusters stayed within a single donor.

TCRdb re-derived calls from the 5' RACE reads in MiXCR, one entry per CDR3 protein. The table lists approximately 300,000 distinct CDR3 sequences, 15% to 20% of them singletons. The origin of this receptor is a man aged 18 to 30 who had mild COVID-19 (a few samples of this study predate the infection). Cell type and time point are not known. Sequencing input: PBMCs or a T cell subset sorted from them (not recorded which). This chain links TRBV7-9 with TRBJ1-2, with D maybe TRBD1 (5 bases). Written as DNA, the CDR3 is TGTGCCAGCAGCTTGGAGACAGTGCCTTTCCGATCCACCTTC. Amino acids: CASSLETVPFRSTF.